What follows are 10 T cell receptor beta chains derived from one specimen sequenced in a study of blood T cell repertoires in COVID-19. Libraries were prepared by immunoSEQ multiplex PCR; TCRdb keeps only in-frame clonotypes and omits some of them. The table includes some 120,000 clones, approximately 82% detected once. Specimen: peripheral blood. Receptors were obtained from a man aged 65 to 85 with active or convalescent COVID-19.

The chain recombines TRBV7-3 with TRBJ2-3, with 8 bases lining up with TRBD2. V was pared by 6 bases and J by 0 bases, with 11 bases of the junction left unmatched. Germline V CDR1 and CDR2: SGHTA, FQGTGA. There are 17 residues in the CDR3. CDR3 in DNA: TGTGCCAGCAGTACTTCTCATAGCGGGGCTAGCACAGATACGCAGTATTTT. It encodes CASSTSHSGASTDTQYF.

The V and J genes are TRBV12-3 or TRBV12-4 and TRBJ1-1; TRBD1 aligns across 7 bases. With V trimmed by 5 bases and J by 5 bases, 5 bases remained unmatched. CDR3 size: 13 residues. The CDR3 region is CASSLTGETEAFF. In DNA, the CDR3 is TGTGCCAGCAGTCTAACAGGGGAGACTGAAGCTTTCTTT.

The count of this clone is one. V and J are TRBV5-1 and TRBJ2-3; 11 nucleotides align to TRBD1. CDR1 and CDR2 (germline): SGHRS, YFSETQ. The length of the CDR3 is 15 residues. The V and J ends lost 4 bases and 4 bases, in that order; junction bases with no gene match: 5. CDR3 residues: CASSPRTGGADTQYF. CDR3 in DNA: TGCGCCAGCAGCCCTAGGACAGGGGGCGCAGATACGCAGTATTTT.

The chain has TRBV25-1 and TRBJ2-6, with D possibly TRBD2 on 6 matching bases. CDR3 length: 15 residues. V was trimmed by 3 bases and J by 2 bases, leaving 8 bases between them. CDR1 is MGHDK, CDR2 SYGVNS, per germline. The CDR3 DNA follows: TGTGCCAGCAGTGAGAGGAGGGCTGGGGCCAACGTCCTGACTTTC. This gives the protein CASSERRAGANVLTF.

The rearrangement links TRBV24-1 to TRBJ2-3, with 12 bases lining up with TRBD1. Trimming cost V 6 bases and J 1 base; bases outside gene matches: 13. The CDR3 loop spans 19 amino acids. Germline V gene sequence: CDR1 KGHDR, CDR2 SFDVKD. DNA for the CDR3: TGTGCCACCAGTCCCACGCCGGGACAGGGGGCCTGGGGCACAGATACGCAGTATTTT. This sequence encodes CATSPTPGQGAWGTDTQYF.

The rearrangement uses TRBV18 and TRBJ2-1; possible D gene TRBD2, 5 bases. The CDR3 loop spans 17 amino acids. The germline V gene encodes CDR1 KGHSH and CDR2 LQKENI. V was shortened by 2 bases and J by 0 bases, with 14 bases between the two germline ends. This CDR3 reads CASSPFSTGLSYNEQFF. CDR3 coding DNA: TGTGCCAGCTCACCATTTTCCACTGGACTCTCCTACAATGAGCAGTTCTTC. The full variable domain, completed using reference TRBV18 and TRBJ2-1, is NAGVMQNPRHLVRRRGQEARLRCSPMKGHSHVYWYRQLPEEGLKFMVYLQKENIIDESGMPKERFSAEFPKEGPSILRIQQVVRGDSAAYFCASSPFSTGLSYNEQFFGPGTRLTVL.

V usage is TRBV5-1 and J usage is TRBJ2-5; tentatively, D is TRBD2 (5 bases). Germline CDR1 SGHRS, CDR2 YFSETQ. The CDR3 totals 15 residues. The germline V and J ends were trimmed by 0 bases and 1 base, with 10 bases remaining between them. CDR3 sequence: CASSLAQRSQETQYF. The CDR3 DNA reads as TGCGCCAGCAGCTTGGCTCAGCGGAGCCAAGAGACCCAGTACTTC.

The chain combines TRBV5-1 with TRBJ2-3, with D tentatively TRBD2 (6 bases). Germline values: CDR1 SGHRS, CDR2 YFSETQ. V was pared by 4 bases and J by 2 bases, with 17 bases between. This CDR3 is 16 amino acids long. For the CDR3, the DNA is TGCGCCAGCAGCGCGTTAGGAGGGAGTGTCACAGATACGCAGTATTTT. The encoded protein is CASSALGGSVTDTQYF.

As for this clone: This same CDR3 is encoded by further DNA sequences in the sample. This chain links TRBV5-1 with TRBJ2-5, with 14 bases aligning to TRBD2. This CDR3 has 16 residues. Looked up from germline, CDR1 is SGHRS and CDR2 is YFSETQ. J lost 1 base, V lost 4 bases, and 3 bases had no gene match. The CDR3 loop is CASSPGLAGGQETQYF. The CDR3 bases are TGCGCCAGCAGCCCCGGACTAGCGGGGGGCCAAGAGACCCAGTACTTC.

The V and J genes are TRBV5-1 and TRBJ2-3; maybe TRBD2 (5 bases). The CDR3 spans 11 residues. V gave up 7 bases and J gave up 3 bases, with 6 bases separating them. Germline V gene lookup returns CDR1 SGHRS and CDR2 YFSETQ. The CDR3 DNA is TGCGCCAGCGAGGGAACAGATACGCAGTATTTT. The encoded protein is CASEGTDTQYF.